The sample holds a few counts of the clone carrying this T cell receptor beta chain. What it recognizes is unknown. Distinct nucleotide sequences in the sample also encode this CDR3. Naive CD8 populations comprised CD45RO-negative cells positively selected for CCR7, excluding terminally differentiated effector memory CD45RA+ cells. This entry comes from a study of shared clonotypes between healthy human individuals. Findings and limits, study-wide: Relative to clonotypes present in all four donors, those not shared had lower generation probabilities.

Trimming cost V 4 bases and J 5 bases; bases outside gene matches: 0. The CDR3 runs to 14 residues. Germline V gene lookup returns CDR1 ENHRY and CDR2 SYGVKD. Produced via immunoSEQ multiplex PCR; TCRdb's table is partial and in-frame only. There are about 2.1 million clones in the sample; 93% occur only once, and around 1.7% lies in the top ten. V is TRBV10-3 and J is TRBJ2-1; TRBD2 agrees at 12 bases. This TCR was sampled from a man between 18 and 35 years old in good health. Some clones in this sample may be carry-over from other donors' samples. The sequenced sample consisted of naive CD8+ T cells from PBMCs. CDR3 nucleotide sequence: TGTGCCATCAGTGGACTAGCGGGAGACAATGAGCAGTTCTTC. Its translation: CAISGLAGDNEQFF.